The source of this TCR beta chain is a study of chemoradiotherapy in HPV16-positive cancers. The V and J ends lost 3 bases and 14 bases, in that order; junction bases with no gene match: 6. The germline gives CDR1 SGHNT, CDR2 YYREEE (reference sequence). The CDR3 consists of 12 residues. In the case of this clone: Its specificity is unknown.

Sequenced by immunoSEQ multiplex PCR; TCRdb stores in-frame clones only, minus some. The table has tens of thousands of clones, approximately 84% seen once. Study-wide points: During treatment, candidate HPV-specific clones and E7-related motifs expanded in tumor.

Sequences were derived from blood, sampled from a patient who underwent chemoradiotherapy. The sequence was collected from a human donor with HPV-associated anogenital cancer. The chain links TRBV5-4 to TRBJ2-1; TRBD2 agrees at 9 bases. CDR3 in amino acids: CASSWERGAEFF. DNA of the CDR3: TGTGCCAGCAGCTGGGAGCGGGGGGCCGAGTTCTTC.